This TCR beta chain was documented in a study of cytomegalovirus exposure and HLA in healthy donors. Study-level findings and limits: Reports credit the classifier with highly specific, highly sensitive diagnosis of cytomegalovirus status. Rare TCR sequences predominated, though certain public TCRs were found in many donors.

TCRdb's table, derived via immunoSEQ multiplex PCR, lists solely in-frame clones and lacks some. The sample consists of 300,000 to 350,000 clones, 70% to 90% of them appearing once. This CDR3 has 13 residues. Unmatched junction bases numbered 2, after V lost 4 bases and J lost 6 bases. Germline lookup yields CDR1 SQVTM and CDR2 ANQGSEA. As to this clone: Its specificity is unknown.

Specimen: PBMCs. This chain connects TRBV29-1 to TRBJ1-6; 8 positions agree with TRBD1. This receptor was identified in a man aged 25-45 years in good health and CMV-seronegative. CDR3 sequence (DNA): TGCAGCGTTGCAACAGGGGGTAATTCACCCCTCCACTTT. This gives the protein CSVATGGNSPLHF. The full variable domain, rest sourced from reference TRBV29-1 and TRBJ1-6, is SAVISQKPSRDICQRGTSLTIQCQVDSQVTMMFWYRQQPGQSLTLIATANQGSEATYESGFVIDKFPISRPNLTFSTLTVSNMSPEDSSIYLCSVATGGNSPLHFGNGTRLTVT.